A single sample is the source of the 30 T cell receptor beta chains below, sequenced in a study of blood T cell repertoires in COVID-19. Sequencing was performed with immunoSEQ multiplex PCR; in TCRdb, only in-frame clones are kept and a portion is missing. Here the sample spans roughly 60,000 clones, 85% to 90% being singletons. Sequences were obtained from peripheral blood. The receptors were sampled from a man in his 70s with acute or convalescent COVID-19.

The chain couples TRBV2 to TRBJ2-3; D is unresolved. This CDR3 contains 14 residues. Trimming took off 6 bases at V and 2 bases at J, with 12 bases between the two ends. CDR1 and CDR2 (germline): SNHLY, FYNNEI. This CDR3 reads CASSRLITTDTQYF. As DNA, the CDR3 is TGTGCCAGCAGCCGACTGATCACCACAGATACGCAGTATTTT.

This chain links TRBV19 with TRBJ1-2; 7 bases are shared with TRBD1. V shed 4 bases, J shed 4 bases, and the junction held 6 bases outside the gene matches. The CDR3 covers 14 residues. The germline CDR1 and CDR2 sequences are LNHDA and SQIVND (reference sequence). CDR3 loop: CASSTVGTAYGYTF. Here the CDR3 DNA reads TGTGCCAGTAGTACTGTCGGGACAGCCTATGGCTACACCTTC.

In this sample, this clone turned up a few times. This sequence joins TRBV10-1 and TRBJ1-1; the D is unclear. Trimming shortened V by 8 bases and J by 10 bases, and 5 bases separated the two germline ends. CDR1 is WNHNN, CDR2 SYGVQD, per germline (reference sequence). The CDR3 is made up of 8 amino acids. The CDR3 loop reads CASPLAFF. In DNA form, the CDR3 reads TGCGCCAGCCCGTTAGCTTTCTTT.

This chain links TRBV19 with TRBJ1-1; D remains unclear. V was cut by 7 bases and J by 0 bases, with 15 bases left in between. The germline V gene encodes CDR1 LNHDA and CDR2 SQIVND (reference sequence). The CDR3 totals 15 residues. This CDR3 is CASIIQAGVNTEAFF. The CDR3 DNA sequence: TGTGCCAGTATAATTCAAGCCGGAGTGAACACTGAAGCTTTCTTT.

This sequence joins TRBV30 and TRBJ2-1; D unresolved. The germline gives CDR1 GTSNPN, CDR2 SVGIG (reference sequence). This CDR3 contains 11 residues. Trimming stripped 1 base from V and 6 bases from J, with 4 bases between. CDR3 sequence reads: CAWSGVNEQFF. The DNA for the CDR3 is TGTGCCTGGAGTGGAGTCAATGAGCAGTTCTTC.

The CDR3 nucleotides read TGTGCCACCAGTGATCAAGCGGGAGGGCCCTCTGGGGCCAACGTCCTGACTTTC. Its translation: CATSDQAGGPSGANVLTF. The rearrangement joins TRBV24-1 to TRBJ2-6, with 10 bases matching TRBD2. The length of the CDR3 is 18 residues. Unmatched junction bases numbered 4, after V lost 3 bases and J lost 0 bases. Germline V gene lookup returns CDR1 KGHDR and CDR2 SFDVKD.

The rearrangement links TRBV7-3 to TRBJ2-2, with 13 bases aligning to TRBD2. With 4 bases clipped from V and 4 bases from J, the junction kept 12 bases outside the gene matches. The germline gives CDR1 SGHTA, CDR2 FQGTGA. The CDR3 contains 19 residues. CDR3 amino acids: CASSSLLAGGISGTGELFF. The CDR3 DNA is TGTGCCAGCAGCTCTCTACTAGCGGGAGGGATCTCGGGCACCGGGGAGCTGTTTTTT. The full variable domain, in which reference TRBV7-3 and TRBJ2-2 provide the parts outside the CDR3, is GAGVSQTPSNKVTEKGKYVELRCDPISGHTALYWYRQSLGQGPEFLIYFQGTGAADDSGLPNDRFFAVRPEGSVSTLKIQRTERGDSAVYLCASSSLLAGGISGTGELFFGEGSRLTVL.

CDR3 protein: CASLLDRAADTQYF. DNA of the CDR3: TGTGCCAGCCTTCTCGACAGGGCTGCAGATACGCAGTATTTT. This chain uses TRBV2 with TRBJ2-3; 7 bases map to TRBD1. The V gene end was trimmed by 8 bases and the J gene end by 4 bases; junction bases not matched to a gene: 9. The CDR3 extends over 14 amino acids. CDR1 is SNHLY and CDR2 is FYNNEI in the germline V gene.

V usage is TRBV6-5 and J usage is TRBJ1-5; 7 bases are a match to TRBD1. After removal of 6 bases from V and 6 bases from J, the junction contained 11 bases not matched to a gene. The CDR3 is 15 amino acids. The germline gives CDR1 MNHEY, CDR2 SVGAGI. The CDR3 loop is CASRWSTGVVQPQHF. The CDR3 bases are TGTGCCAGCAGATGGTCAACAGGGGTAGTTCAGCCCCAGCATTTT.

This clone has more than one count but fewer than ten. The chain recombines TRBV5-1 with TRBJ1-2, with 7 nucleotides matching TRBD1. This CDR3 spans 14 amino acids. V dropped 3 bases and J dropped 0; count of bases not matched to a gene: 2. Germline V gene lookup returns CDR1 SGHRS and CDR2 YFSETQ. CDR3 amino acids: CASSSGTANYGYTF. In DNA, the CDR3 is TGCGCCAGCAGCTCCGGGACAGCTAACTATGGCTACACCTTC.

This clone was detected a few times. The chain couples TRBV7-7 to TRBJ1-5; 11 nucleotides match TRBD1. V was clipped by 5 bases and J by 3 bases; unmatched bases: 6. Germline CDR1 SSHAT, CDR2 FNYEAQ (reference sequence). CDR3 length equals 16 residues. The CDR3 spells CASSHRDRGNNQPQHF. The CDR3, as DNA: TGTGCCAGCAGCCACCGGGACAGGGGGAACAATCAGCCCCAGCATTTT.

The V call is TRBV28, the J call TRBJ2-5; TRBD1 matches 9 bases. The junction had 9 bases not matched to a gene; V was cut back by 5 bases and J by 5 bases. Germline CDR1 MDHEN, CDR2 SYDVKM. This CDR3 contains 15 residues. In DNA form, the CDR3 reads TGTGCCAGCAGTGTGGTTCACGGACAGGGGGAGACCCAGTACTTC. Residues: CASSVVHGQGETQYF.

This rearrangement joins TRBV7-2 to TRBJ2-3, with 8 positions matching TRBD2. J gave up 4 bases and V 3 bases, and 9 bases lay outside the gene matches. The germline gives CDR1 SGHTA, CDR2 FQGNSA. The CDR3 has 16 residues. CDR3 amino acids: CASSFFVTGGPDTQYF. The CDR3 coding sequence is TGTGCCAGCAGCTTTTTCGTAACGGGAGGGCCAGATACGCAGTATTTT.

CDR3 nucleotide sequence: TGTGCCAGCAGTGATGGCTTCTACGAGCAGTACTTC. Amino acids: CASSDGFYEQYF. V usage is TRBV2 and J usage is TRBJ2-7, with D unclear. V lost 3 bases and J 3 bases, leaving 6 bases between the germline ends. Germline loops: CDR1 SNHLY, CDR2 FYNNEI. CDR3 length: 12 residues.

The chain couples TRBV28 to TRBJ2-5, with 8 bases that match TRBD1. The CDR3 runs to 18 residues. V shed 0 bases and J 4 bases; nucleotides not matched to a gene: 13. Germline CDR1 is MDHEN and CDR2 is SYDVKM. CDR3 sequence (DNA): TGTGCCAGCAGTTTATGGGGGTTGGGGACAGGAGGGGGAGAGACCCAGTACTTC. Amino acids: CASSLWGLGTGGGETQYF. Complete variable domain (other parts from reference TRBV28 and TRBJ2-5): DVKVTQSSRYLVKRTGEKVFLECVQDMDHENMFWYRQDPGLGLRLIYFSYDVKMKEKGDIPEGYSVSREKKERFSLILESASTNQTSMYLCASSLWGLGTGGGETQYFGPGTRLLVL.

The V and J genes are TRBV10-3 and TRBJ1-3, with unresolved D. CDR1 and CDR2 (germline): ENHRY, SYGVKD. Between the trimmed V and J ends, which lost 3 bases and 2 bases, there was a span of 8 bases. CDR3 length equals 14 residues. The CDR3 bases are TGTGCCATCAGTGATTTAACGGCTGGAAACACCATATATTTT. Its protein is CAISDLTAGNTIYF.

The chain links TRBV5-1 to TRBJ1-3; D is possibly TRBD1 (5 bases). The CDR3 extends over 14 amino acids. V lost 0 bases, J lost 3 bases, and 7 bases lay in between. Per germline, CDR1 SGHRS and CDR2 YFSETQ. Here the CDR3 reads CASSLAGHGNTIYF. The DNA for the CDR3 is TGCGCCAGCAGCTTGGCAGGACATGGAAACACCATATATTTT. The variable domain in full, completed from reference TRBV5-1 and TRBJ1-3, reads KAGVTQTPRYLIKTRGQQVTLSCSPISGHRSVSWYQQTPGQGLQFLFEYFSETQRNKGNFPGRFSGRQFSNSRSEMNVSTLELGDSALYLCASSLAGHGNTIYFGEGSWLTVV.

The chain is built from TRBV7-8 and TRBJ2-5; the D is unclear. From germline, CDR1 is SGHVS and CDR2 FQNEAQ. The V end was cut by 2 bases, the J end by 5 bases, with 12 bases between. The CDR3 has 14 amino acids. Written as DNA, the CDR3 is TGTGCCAGCAGCTTATTTTTAGACAAGGAGACCCAGTACTTC. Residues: CASSLFLDKETQYF.

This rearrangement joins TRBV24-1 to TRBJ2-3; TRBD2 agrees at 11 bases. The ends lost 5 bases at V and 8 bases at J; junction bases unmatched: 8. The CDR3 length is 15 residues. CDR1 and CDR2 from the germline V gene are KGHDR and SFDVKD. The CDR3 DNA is TGTGCCACCAGTGTCCTAGCGGGGGGCGGGAGTACGCAGTATTTT. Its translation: CATSVLAGGGSTQYF.

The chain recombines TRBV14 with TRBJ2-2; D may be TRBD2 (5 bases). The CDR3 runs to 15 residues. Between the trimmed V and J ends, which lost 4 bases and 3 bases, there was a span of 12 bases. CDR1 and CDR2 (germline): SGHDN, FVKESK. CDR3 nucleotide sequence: TGTGCCAGCAGCCCCGTAGTGGGAGACACCGGGGAGCTGTTTTTT. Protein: CASSPVVGDTGELFF.

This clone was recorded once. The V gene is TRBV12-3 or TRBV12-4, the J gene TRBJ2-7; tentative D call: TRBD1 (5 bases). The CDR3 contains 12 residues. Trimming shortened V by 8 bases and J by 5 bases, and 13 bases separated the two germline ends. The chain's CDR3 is CASRLGAHEQYF. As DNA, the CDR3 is TGTGCCAGCCGCTTAGGGGCCCACGAGCAGTACTTC.

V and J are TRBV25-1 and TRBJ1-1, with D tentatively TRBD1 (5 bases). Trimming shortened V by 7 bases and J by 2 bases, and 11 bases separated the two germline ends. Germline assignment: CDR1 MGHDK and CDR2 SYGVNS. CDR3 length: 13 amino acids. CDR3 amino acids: CASKRDFNTEAFF. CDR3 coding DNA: TGTGCCAGCAAACGGGACTTCAACACTGAAGCTTTCTTT.

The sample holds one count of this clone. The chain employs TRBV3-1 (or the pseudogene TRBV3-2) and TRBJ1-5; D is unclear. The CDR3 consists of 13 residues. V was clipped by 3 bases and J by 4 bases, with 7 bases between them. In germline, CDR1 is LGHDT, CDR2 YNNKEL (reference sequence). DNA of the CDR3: TGTGCCAGCAGCCACGTCCCTAATCAGCCCCAGCATTTT. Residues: CASSHVPNQPQHF.

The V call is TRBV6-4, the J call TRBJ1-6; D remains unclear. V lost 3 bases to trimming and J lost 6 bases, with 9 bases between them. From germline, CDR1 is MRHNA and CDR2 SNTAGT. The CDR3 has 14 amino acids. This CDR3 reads CASSEFRGNSPLHF. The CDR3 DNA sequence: TGTGCCAGCAGTGAATTTCGGGGTAATTCACCCCTCCACTTT.

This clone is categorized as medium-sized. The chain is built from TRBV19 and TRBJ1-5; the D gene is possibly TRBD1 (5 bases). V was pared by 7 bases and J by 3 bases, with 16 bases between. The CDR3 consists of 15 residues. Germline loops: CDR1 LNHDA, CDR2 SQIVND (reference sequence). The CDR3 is CASIIGGGANQPQHF. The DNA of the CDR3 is TGTGCCAGTATAATAGGCGGGGGTGCCAATCAGCCCCAGCATTTT.

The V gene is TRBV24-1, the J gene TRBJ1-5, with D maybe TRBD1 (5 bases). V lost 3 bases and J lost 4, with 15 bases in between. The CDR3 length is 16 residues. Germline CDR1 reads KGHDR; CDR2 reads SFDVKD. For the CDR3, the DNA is TGTGCCACCAGTGATGCTTCCCAGGGAAAAAATCAGCCCCAGCATTTT. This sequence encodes CATSDASQGKNQPQHF.

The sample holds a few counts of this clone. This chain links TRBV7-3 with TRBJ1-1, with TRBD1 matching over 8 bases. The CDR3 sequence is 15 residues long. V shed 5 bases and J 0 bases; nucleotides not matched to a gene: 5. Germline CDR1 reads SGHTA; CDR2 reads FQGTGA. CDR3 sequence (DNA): TGTGCCAGCAGCGTCGGACAGGGCCTGAACACTGAAGCTTTCTTT. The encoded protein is CASSVGQGLNTEAFF.

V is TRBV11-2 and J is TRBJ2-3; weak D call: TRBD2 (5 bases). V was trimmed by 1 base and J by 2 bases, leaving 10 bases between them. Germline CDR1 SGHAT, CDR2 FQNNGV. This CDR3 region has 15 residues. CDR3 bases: TGTGCCAGCAGCTTAGGAGCGGAGGCCACAGATACGCAGTATTTT. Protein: CASSLGAEATDTQYF.

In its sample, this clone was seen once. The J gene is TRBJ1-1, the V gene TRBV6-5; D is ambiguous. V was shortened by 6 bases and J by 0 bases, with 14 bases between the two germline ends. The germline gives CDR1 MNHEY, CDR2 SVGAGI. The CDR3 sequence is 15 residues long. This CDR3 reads CASSHVSGMNTEAFF. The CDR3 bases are TGTGCCAGCAGCCACGTATCGGGAATGAACACTGAAGCTTTCTTT.

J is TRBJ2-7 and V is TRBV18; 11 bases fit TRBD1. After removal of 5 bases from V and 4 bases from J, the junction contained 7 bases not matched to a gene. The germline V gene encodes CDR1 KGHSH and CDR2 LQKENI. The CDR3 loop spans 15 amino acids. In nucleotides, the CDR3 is TGTGCCAGCTCATCCCGGGACAGGGGGACTTACGAGCAGTACTTC. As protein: CASSSRDRGTYEQYF.